This TCR beta chain comes out of a study of blood T cell repertoires in COVID-19 (dated by TCRdb to 2019 to 2021). Looking at the study overall: The collaborator samples originated in the United States, Italy and Spain and spanned the acute and convalescent phases of COVID-19. The repertoires were released in a freely available public database intended as a resource for research on the immune response to SARS-CoV-2. Where available, HLA class I and class II types were taken from metadata supplied by the sample provider and were not determined by assay-based typing. The prospective study material was composed of cDNA or gDNA derived from T cells, B-cell-depleted T cells, or PBMCs. The samples were drawn from the first 160 participants of the ongoing ImmuneRACE study and from 1,200 or so subjects provided by 6 global collaborators. Deeply sampled blood TCRbeta repertoires from subjects exposed to, actively infected with, or recovered from COVID-19 were included in the dataset. Sample metadata almost always included a de-identified subject ID, COVID-19 status, age in years and sex.

In the case of this clone: The target of this receptor is not known. One base away there is no much larger clone; base qualities are not given.

TCRbeta CDR3 regions were amplified from genomic DNA using the immunoSEQ Assay, a bias-controlled multiplex PCR. The paper's data handling went like this. The number of nucleated cells in each sample was estimated by amplification of reference gene primers within the assay. To quantify the absolute abundance of each unique TCRbeta CDR3 rearrangement, sequence reads were collapsed and filtered. For each sample, productive Simpson clonality was calculated as the square root of Simpson's diversity index across productive rearrangements. Entries here come from immuneACCESS through TCRdb and include only in-frame sequences with V and J called. Some clones fail to appear in such tables; in the studies checked, an unresolved V gene covers under half of the shortfall, and the cause of the remainder is unknown. That table gives V, J and clone size, and the DNA gave D and trimming. This sample holds approximately 280,000 clones; 75% to 90% were observed only once. The ten top clones hold approximately 4.2% of the sample.

Each collaborating institution followed its own protocols to collect whole blood in K2EDTA tubes. For TCRbeta analysis, collaborator samples were shipped as frozen whole blood, as isolated PBMCs, or as DNA extracted from either sample type. Per the germline V gene, SGDLS is the CDR1 and YYNGEE is the CDR2. The CDR3, from cysteine to phenylalanine, totals 14 residues. Of all the DNA, just the CDR3 is kept, 42 bases in frame from base 1. V is pruned by 3 bases and J by 4 bases, leaving 3 bases of the junction without a gene match. The study at large found these results: The amount of clinical and demographic metadata varied by source and participant and was provided uncurated.

The sequence links TRBV9 to TRBJ2-3, with 9 bases matching TRBD1. The sample was peripheral blood. This TCR derives from a man aged 40-49 years with acute or convalescent COVID-19. The CDR3 in this case is CASSDRTGADTQYF. The DNA is as follows: TGTGCCAGCAGCGACCGGACAGGGGCAGATACGCAGTATTTT.